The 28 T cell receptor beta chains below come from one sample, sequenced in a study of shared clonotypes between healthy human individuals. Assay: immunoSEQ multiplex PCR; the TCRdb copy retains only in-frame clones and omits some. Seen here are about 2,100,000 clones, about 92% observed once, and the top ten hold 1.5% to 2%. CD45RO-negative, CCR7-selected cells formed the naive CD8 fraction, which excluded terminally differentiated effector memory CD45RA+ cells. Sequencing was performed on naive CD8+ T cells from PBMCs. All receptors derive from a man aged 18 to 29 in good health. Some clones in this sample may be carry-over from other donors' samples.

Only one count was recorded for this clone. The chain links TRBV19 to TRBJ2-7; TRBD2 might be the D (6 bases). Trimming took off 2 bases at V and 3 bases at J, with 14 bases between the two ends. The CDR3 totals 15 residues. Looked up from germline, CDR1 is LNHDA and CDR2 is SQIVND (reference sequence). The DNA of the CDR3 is TGTGCCAGTAGTATAAGCTGGGAGGACATCTACGAGCAGTACTTC. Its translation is CASSISWEDIYEQYF.

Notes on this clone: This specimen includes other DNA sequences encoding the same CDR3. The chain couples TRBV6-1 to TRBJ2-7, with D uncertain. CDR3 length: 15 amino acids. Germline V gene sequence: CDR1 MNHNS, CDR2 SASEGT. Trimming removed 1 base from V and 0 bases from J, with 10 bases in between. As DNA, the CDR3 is TGTGCCAGCAGTGAAGGTCTGAACCTCTCCTACGAGCAGTACTTC. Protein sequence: CASSEGLNLSYEQYF.

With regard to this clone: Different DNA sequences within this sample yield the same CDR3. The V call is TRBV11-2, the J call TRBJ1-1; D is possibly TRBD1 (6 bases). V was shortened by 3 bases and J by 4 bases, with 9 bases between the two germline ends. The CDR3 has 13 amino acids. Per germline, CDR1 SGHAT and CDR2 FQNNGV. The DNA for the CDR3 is TGTGCCAGCAGCTTCCTCAGGGGCACTGAAGCTTTCTTT. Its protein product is CASSFLRGTEAFF.

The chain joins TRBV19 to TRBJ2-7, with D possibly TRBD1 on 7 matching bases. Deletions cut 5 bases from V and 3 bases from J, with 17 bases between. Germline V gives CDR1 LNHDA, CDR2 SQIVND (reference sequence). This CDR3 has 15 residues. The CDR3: CASSFGQGGDYEQYF. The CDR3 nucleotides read TGTGCCAGTAGTTTCGGGCAGGGGGGTGACTACGAGCAGTACTTC.

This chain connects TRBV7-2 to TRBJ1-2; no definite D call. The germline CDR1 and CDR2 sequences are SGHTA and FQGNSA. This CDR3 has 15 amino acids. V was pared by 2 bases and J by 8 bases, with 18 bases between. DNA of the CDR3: TGTGCCAGCAGCTTACTCCCCCCTCAGATCTGGGGCTACACCTTC. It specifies CASSLLPPQIWGYTF.

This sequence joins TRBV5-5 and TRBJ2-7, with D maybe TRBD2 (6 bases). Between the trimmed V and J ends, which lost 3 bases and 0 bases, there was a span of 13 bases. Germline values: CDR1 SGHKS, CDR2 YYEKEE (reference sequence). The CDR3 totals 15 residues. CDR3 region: CASSSWGEISYEQYF. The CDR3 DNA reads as TGTGCCAGCAGCTCATGGGGGGAAATCTCCTACGAGCAGTACTTC.

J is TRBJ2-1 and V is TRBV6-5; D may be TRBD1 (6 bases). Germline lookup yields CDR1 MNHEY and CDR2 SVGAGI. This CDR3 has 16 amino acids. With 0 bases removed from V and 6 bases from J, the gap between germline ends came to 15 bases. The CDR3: CASSYSRFRGRNEQFF. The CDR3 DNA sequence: TGTGCCAGCAGTTACTCGAGGTTCAGGGGACGCAATGAGCAGTTCTTC.

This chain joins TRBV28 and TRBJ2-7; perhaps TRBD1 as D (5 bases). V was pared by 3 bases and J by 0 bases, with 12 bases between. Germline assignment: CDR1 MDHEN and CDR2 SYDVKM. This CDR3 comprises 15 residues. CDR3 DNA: TGTGCCAGCAGTTTTACAGGTAAACCCTCCTACGAGCAGTACTTC. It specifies CASSFTGKPSYEQYF.

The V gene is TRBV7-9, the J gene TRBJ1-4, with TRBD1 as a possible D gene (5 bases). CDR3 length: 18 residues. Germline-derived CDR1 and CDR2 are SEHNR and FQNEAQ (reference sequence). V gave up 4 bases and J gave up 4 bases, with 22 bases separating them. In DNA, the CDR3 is TGTGCCAGCAGCTCATCTAGAGGTCGGGGGATGGATAATGAAAAACTGTTTTTT. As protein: CASSSSRGRGMDNEKLFF.

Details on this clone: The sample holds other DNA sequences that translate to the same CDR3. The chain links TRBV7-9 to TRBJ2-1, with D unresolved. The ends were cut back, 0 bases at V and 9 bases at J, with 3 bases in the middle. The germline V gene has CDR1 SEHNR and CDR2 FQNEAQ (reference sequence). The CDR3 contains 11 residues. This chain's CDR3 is CASSLAGEQFF. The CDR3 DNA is TGTGCCAGCAGCTTAGCTGGTGAGCAGTTCTTC.

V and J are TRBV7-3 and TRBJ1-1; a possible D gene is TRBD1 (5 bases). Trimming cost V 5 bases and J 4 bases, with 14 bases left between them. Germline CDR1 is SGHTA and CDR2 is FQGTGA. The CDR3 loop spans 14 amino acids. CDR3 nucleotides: TGTGCCAGCAGCCGAAAGTGGGACGGCACTGAAGCTTTCTTT. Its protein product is CASSRKWDGTEAFF.

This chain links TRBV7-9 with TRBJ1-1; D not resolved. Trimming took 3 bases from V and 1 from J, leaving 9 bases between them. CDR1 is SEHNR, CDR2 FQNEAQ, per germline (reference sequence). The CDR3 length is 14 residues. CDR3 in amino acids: CASSFIASNTEAFF. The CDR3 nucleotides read TGTGCCAGCAGCTTCATCGCGTCGAACACTGAAGCTTTCTTT.

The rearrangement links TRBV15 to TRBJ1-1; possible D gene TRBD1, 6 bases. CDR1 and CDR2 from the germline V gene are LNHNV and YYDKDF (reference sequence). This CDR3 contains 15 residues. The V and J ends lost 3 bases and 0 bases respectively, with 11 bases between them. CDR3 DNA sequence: TGTGCCACCAGCAGGCACAGGGACATGAACACTGAAGCTTTCTTT. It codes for CATSRHRDMNTEAFF.

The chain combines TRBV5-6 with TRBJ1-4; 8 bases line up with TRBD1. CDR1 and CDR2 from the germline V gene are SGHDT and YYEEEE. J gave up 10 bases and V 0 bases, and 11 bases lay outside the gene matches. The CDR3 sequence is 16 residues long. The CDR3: CASSLDSGGESVKLFF. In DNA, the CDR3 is TGTGCCAGCAGCTTGGACTCAGGGGGCGAGTCGGTAAAACTGTTTTTT.

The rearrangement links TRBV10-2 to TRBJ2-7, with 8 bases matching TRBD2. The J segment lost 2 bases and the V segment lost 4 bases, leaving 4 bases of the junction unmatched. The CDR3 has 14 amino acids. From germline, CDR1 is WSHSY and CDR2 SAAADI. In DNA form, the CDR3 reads TGCGCCAGCAGTGGGGGCGGGAGGCCCTACGAGCAGTACTTC. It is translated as CASSGGGRPYEQYF.

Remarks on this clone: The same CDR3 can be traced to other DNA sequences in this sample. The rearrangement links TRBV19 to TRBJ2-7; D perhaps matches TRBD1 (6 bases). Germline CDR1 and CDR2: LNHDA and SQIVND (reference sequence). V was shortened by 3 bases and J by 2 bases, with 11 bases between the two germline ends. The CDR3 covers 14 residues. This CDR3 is CASSIHGTTYEQYF. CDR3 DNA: TGTGCCAGTAGTATCCACGGGACAACCTACGAGCAGTACTTC.

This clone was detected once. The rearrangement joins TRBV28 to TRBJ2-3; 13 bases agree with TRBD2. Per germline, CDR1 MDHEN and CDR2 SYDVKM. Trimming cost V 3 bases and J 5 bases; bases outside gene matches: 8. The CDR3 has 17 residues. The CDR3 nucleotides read TGTGCCAGCAGTTTGATCACTAGCGGGAGGGCCGAAGATACGCAGTATTTT. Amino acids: CASSLITSGRAEDTQYF.

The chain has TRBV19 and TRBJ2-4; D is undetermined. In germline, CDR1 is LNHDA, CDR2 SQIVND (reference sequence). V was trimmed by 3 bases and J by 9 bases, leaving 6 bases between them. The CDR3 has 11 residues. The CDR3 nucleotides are TGTGCCAGTAGTATCGGGCTCATTCAGTACTTC. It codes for CASSIGLIQYF.

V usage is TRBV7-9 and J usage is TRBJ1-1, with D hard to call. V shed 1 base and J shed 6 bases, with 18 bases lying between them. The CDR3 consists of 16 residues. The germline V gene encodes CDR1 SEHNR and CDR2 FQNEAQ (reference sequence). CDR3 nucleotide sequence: TGTGCCAGCAGCTTAGTGGTCGACACGGTCCTGGCTGAAGCTTTCTTT. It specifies CASSLVVDTVLAEAFF.

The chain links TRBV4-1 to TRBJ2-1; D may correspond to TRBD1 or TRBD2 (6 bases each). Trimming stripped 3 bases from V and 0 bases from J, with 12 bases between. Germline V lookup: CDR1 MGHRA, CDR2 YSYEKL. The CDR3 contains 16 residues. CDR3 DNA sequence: TGCGCCAGCAGCCATCGGGGGCAAAGCTCCTACAATGAGCAGTTCTTC. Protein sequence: CASSHRGQSSYNEQFF.

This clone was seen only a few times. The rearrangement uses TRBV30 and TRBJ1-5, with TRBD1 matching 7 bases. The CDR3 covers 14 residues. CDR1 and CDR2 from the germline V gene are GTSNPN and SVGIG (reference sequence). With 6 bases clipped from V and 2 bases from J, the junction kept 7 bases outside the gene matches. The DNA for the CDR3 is TGTGCCTGTACAAGCACAGGGGGCAATCAGCCCCAGCATTTT. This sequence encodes CACTSTGGNQPQHF.

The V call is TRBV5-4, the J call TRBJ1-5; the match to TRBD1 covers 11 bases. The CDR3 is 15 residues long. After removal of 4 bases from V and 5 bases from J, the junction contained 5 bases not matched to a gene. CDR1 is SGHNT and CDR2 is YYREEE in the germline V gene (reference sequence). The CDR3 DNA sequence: TGTGCCAGCAGCAGGGACAGGGGGGAACATCAGCCCCAGCATTTT. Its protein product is CASSRDRGEHQPQHF.

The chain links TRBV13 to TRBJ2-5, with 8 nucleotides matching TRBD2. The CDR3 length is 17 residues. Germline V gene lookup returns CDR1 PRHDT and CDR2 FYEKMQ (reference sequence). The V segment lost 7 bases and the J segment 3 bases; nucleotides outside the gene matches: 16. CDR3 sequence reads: CASIQGGASGLEETQYF. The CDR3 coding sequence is TGTGCCAGCATCCAAGGGGGGGCTAGCGGGCTGGAAGAGACCCAGTACTTC.

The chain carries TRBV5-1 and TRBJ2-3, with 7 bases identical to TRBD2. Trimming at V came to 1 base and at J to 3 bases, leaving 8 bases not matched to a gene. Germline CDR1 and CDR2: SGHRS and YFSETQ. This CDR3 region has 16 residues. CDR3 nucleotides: TGCGCCAGCAGCTTGACCGGACTAGAAAGGACAGATACGCAGTATTTT. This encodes CASSLTGLERTDTQYF.

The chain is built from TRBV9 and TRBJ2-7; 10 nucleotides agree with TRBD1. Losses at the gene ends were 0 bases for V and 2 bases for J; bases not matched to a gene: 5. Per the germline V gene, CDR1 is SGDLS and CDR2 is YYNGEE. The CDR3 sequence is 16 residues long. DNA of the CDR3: TGTGCCAGCAGCGTAGCAGGGACAGGGGCACCCTACGAGCAGTACTTC. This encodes CASSVAGTGAPYEQYF.

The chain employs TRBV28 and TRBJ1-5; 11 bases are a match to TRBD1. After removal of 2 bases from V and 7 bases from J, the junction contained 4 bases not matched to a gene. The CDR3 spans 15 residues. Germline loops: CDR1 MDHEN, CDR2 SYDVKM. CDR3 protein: CASSLGQGAWQPQHF. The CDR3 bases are TGTGCCAGCAGTTTAGGACAGGGGGCCTGGCAGCCCCAGCATTTT. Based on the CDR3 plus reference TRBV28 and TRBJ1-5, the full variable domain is DVKVTQSSRYLVKRTGEKVFLECVQDMDHENMFWYRQDPGLGLRLIYFSYDVKMKEKGDIPEGYSVSREKKERFSLILESASTNQTSMYLCASSLGQGAWQPQHFGDGTRLSIL.

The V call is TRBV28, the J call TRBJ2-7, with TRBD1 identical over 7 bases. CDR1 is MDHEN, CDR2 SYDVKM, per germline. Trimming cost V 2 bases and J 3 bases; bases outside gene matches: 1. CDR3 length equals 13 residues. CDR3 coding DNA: TGTGCCAGCAGTTTAAACAGGGGCTACGAGCAGTACTTC. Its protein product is CASSLNRGYEQYF.

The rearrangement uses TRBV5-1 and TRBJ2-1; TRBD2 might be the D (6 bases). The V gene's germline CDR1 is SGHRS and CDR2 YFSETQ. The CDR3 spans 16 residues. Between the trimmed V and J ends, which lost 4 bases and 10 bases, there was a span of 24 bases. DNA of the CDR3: TGCGCCAGCAGCCCGGATGTCGCCGGACTACCGAGAGAGCAGTTCTTC. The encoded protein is CASSPDVAGLPREQFF.